This is a list of T cell receptor beta chains from one sample in a study of CD4 T cell repertoires and nickel. TCRdb analysed the RT-PCR reads with MiXCR anew, one entry per CDR3 protein. The table shows about 330 distinct CDR3 sequences, with around half occurring only once. Sequences were obtained from CD4+ T cells from blood, not recorded whether cultured. These receptors all come from a human donor in a nickel allergy study, with or without nickel allergy (not recorded which). It is not recorded whether this sample comes from one donor or several. The CDR3 runs from the conserved cysteine through the conserved F or W. Fields, in order: clone size, J gene, D gene, V gene, CDR3 DNA, CDR3 protein. D genes are given only for firm matches. A row's size may be missing; if present it is once, few, many or a size class.

>few|TRBJ1-1|NA|TRBV5-1
TGCGCCAGCTTGGACCCTTCACTCGGCGGCACTGAAGCTTTCTTT
CASLDPSLGGTEAFF
>few|TRBJ2-7|NA|TRBV11-2
TGTGCCAGCAAAAGGGGCCCGAGCTCCTACGAGCAGTACTTC
CASKRGPSSYEQYF
>few|TRBJ1-6|NA|TRBV12-1
TGTGCCAGCAGCAGCCGGGGACCAGCCAATTCACCCCTCCACTTT
CASSSRGPANSPLHF
>few|TRBJ2-5|TRBD1|TRBV6-6
TGTGCCACCGAGAGGGGGCTTTGGGAGACCCAGTACTTC
CATERGLWETQYF
>few|TRBJ2-5|NA|TRBV30
TGTGCCTGGAGTGTACGGAGGGGAGAGACCCAGTACTTC
CAWSVRRGETQYF
>NA|TRBJ2-3|TRBD2|TRBV10-3
TGTGCCATCAGTACTAGCGGAAGGTCCCCCGATACGCAGTATTTT
CAISTSGRSPDTQYF
>NA|TRBJ1-6|NA|TRBV2
TGTGCCAGCAGTGAACAACTAAATTCACCCCTCCACTTT
CASSEQLNSPLHF
>NA|TRBJ2-1|NA|TRBV6-6
TGTGCCAGCAGTTACGGGGAGCGGAGGAACCATGAGCAGTTCTTC
CASSYGERRNHEQFF
>NA|TRBJ2-3|NA|TRBV7-6
TGTGCCAGCAGCCCCTCAGCATGGGGGCGCGGGACAGATACGCAGTATTTT
CASSPSAWGRGTDTQYF
>NA|TRBJ1-1|NA|TRBV18
TGTGCCAGCTCACCTCCCGGGTACACTGAAGCTTTCTTT
CASSPPGYTEAFF
>NA|TRBJ2-1|NA|TRBV5-1
TGCGCCAGCAGCTCCGGCCAGAATGAGCAGTTCTTC
CASSSGQNEQFF
>few|TRBJ1-4|TRBD1|TRBV15
TGTGCCACCAGCACGGACAGGGGGCCTGAAAAACTGTTTTTT
CATSTDRGPEKLFF
>NA|TRBJ1-6|NA|TRBV25-1
TGTGCCAGCGGAGGTTCAGGGACTTGGAATTCACCCCTCCACTTT
CASGGSGTWNSPLHF
>NA|TRBJ1-3|NA|TRBV20-1
TGCAGTGCTAGAGCCAGCCGGATAGGGAACACCATATATTTT
CSARASRIGNTIYF
>few|TRBJ2-5|TRBD2|TRBV20-1
TGCAGTGCTTTCGGGACTAGCGGGAGGATACAAGAGACCCAGTACTTC
CSAFGTSGRIQETQYF
>NA|TRBJ2-3|NA|TRBV11-2
TGTGCCAGCAGCCGGACACCAGGCACAGATACGCAGTATTTT
CASSRTPGTDTQYF
>NA|TRBJ1-6|NA|TRBV7-9
TGTGCCAGCAGCCTCGGGCGGGATAATTCACCCCTCCACTTT
CASSLGRDNSPLHF
>few|TRBJ2-5|NA|TRBV14
TGTGCCAGCAGCCAGGGTGCGGGGTTCCAAGAGACCCAGTACTTC
CASSQGAGFQETQYF
>NA|TRBJ2-5|TRBD1|TRBV7-8
TGTGCCAGCAGCCCAGGGGGCAGGGAGACCCAGTACTTC
CASSPGGRETQYF
>NA|TRBJ2-7|NA|TRBV5-6
TGTGCCAGCAGCAAGGACAGAACCACCTACGAGCAGTACTTC
CASSKDRTTYEQYF
>once|TRBJ2-5|TRBD2|TRBV3-1
TGTGCCAGCAGCCACTCTGCGGGGGTCTTAGAGACCCAGTACTTC
CASSHSAGVLETQYF
>few|TRBJ2-1|NA|TRBV20-1
TGCAGTGCGAGGGTAGAACCCTTCAATGAGCAGTTCTTC
CSARVEPFNEQFF
>NA|TRBJ2-5|NA|TRBV5-1
TGCGCCAGCAGCTTGGAACTAGAGGAGACCCAGTACTTC
CASSLELEETQYF
>once|TRBJ1-1|NA|TRBV7-9
TGTGCCAGCAGCCCCCGACAGTTGTGGACTGAAGCTTTCTTT
CASSPRQLWTEAFF
>NA|TRBJ2-3|NA|TRBV19
TGTGCCAGTAAAAGGGCGGGGGCCCTCACAGATACGCAGTATTTT
CASKRAGALTDTQYF
>NA|TRBJ2-1|TRBD2|TRBV5-6
TGTGCCAGCAGCTGGAGGCAGGGACTATTAAATGAGCAGTTCTTC
CASSWRQGLLNEQFF
>NA|TRBJ1-6|NA|TRBV28
TGTGCCAGCACCACAGGGACCCTATATAATTCACCCCTCCACTTT
CASTTGTLYNSPLHF
>NA|TRBJ1-4|TRBD1|TRBV5-6
TGTGCCAGCAGCTTCGGTATAGGGGGCAGGGACCGGGAAAAACTGTTTTTT
CASSFGIGGRDREKLFF
>NA|TRBJ1-5|NA|TRBV29-1
TGCAGCGTTGGACAGGTTGCCGGCAATCAGCCCCAGCATTTT
CSVGQVAGNQPQHF
>NA|TRBJ2-3|NA|TRBV9
TGTGCCAGCAGCGTAGTTGGGGGCTCCACAGATACGCAGTATTTT
CASSVVGGSTDTQYF
>few|TRBJ2-3|NA|TRBV7-2
TGTGCCAGCAGCCTCGCTGGCGCGGGGTGGGCAGATACGCAGTATTTT
CASSLAGAGWADTQYF
>few|TRBJ2-1|NA|TRBV6-5
TGTGCCAGCAACACGAGGGCGGGACAGAACAATGAGCAGTTCTTC
CASNTRAGQNNEQFF
>few|TRBJ2-2|TRBD1|TRBV29-1
TGCAGCGTCGAAAGGGACAGTCGCACGGGGACCGGGGAGCTGTTTTTT
CSVERDSRTGTGELFF
>NA|TRBJ2-1|TRBD2|TRBV5-3
TGTGCCAGAAGCCCCCGAAGTAGCGGGAGTATCGATGAGCAGTTCTTC
CARSPRSSGSIDEQFF
>NA|TRBJ2-1|NA|TRBV19
TGTGCCAGTAGTATCGGTCTACAAGACGGTGAGCAGTTCTTC
CASSIGLQDGEQFF
>NA|TRBJ1-2|TRBD1|TRBV5-4
TGTGCCAGCAGCACAGAGACAGGGGGAATCGGCTACACCTTC
CASSTETGGIGYTF
>NA|TRBJ1-5|TRBD1|TRBV12-3/TRBV12-4
TGTGCCAGCCAGGGGGCTCGGGGCAATCAGCCCCAGCATTTT
CASQGARGNQPQHF
>NA|TRBJ1-3|NA|TRBV12-5
TGTGCTAGTGGTTTGGATTCCCCCCGAAACACCATATATTTT
CASGLDSPRNTIYF
>few|TRBJ2-3|NA|TRBV15
TGTGCCACCAGCAGAGATCTATTCCCAGATACGCAGTATTTT
CATSRDLFPDTQYF
>NA|TRBJ2-5|NA|TRBV18
TGTGCCAGCTCACCGGGCCAACGCCAAGAGACCCAGTACTTC
CASSPGQRQETQYF
>NA|TRBJ2-1|NA|TRBV12-3/TRBV12-4
TGTGCCAGCAGTTATAGGGCGTCCTACGGACCGTACAATGAGCAGTTCTTC
CASSYRASYGPYNEQFF
>NA|TRBJ2-5|TRBD2|TRBV20-1
TGCAGTGCGGGGACTAGCGGGGCCTTCCAAGAGACCCAGTACTTC
CSAGTSGAFQETQYF
>NA|TRBJ1-4|NA|TRBV7-8
TGTGCCAGCAGTTCACAGGTGAACTATGAAAAACTGTTTTTT
CASSSQVNYEKLFF
>few|TRBJ1-2|NA|TRBV20-1
TGCAGTGCTAAACAGGGTAACTATGGCTACACCTTC
CSAKQGNYGYTF
>NA|TRBJ2-6|NA|TRBV7-9
TGTGCCAGCAGCCTGCGGGTGTCTGGGGCCAACGTCCTGACTTTC
CASSLRVSGANVLTF
>few|TRBJ2-2|NA|TRBV20-1
TGCAGTGCTGGGACGGCGAACACCGGGGAGCTGTTTTTT
CSAGTANTGELFF
>once|TRBJ2-5|NA|TRBV3-1
TGTGCCAGCAGCCAAGGGTCAGGAGGAGCAGAGACCCAGTACTTC
CASSQGSGGAETQYF
>few|TRBJ2-2|NA|TRBV5-6
TGTGCCAGCAGCTCAGGACGGAACACCGGGGAGCTGTTTTTT
CASSSGRNTGELFF
>NA|TRBJ1-1|NA|TRBV6-5
TGTGCCAGCAGTTTCCGGGCCTCGAACACTGAAGCTTTCTTT
CASSFRASNTEAFF
>NA|TRBJ2-1|TRBD2|TRBV30
TGTGCCTGGAGTGTACGCCCTGGACTAGCGGGATCCTACAATGAGCAGTTCTTC
CAWSVRPGLAGSYNEQFF
>NA|TRBJ2-1|TRBD2|TRBV12-3/TRBV12-4
TGTGCCAGCAGTCTGGGACTAGCGGGGGGCGATGAGCAGTTCTTC
CASSLGLAGGDEQFF
>NA|TRBJ2-1|TRBD2|TRBV7-6
TGTGCCAGCAGCCCAACAGTCGGGACTAGCGCGTACAATGAGCAGTTCTTC
CASSPTVGTSAYNEQFF
>NA|TRBJ1-2|TRBD1|TRBV6-5
TGTGCCAGCATGAGGACGGGACAGGGCCCGATCGATGGCTACACCTTC
CASMRTGQGPIDGYTF
>few|TRBJ2-1|TRBD2|TRBV29-1
TGCAGCGGAGCCGGGACTAGAGATCGCAGCTCCTACAATGAGCAGTTCTTC
CSGAGTRDRSSYNEQFF
>few|TRBJ2-6|NA|TRBV7-3
TGTGCCAGCAGCCCACGAACAGGCTCTGGGGCCAACGTCCTGACTTTC
CASSPRTGSGANVLTF